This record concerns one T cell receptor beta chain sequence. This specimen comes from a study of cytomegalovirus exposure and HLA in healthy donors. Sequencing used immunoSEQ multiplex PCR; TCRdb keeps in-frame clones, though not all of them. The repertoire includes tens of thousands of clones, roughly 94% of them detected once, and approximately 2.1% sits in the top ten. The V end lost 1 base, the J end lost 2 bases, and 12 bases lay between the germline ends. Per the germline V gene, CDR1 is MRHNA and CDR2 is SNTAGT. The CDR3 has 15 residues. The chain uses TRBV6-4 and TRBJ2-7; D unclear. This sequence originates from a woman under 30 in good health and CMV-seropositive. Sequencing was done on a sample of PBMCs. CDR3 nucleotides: TGTGCCAGCAGTGACTATATTCCGGTCACCTACGAGCAGTACTTC. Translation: CASSDYIPVTYEQYF.